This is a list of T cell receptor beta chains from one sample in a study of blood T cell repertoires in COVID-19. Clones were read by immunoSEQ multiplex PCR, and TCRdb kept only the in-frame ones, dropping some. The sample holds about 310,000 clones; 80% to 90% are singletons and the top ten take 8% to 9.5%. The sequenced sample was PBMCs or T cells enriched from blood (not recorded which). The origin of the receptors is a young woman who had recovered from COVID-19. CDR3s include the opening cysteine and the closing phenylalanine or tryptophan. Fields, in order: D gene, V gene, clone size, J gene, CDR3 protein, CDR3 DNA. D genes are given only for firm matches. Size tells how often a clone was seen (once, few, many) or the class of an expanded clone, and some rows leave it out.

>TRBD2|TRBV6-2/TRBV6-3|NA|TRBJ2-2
CASSYSGGPGNTGELFF
TGTGCCAGCAGTTATAGCGGGGGGCCTGGGAACACCGGGGAGCTGTTTTTT
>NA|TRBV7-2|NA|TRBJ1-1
CASSPEWANTEAFF
TGTGCCAGCAGCCCCGAGTGGGCGAACACTGAAGCTTTCTTT
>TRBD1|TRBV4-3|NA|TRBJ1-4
CASSQEWDRGGTNEKLFF
TGCGCCAGCAGCCAAGAGTGGGACAGGGGGGGGACTAATGAAAAACTGTTTTTT
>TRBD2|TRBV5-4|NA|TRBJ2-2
CASSLDGGATGELFF
TGTGCCAGCAGCTTGGACGGGGGGGCGACCGGGGAGCTGTTTTTT
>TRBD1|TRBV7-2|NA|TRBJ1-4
CASSVRGTGDEKLFF
TGTGCCAGCAGCGTACGTGGGACAGGAGATGAAAAACTGTTTTTT
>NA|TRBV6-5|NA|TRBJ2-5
CASSSGQVAQYF
TGTGCCAGCAGTTCCGGACAAGTGGCCCAGTACTTC
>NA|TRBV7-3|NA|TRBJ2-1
CASSVTGSEQFF
TGTGCCAGCAGCGTAACAGGGAGTGAGCAGTTCTTC
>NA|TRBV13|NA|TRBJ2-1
CASSFRTGIRGGEQFF
TGTGCCAGCAGCTTCAGGACGGGAATTAGAGGAGGTGAGCAGTTCTTC
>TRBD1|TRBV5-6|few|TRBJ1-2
CASSRTGRNYGYTF
TGTGCCAGCAGCCGGACAGGGAGAAACTATGGCTACACCTTC
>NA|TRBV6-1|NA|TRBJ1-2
CASSESEWTANYGYTF
TGTGCCAGCAGTGAGAGTGAATGGACTGCGAACTATGGCTACACCTTC